The rows below give T cell receptor beta chains drawn from one sample of a study of metastatic and nonmetastatic thyroid tumors. TCRdb re-called clones via MiXCR from the PCR reads. The sample lists about 39,000 clones, roughly 15% occurring once. The sequencing input was blood. The receptors originated from a female donor with papillary thyroid cancer or a benign thyroid nodule (not recorded which). Some clones in this sample may be carry-over from other donors' samples. The CDR3 runs from the conserved cysteine through the conserved F or W. A D gene is named only where the DNA matches it firmly. Not all rows give a size; the values are once, few, many and, for expanded clones, a class.

v_gene: TRBV20-1; len: 15; d_gene: TRBD1; abundance: many; j_gene: TRBJ2-7; CDR3nt: TGCAGTGCTAGTTCCGGGACAGGGGGCTCCTACGAGCAGTACTTC; CDR3aa: CSASSGTGGSYEQYF
v_gene: TRBV2; len: 12; d_gene: NA; abundance: many; j_gene: TRBJ2-7; CDR3nt: TGTGCCAGCAATATAGACACCTACGAGCAGTACTTC; CDR3aa: CASNIDTYEQYF
v_gene: TRBV20-1; len: 13; d_gene: TRBD1; abundance: NA; j_gene: TRBJ1-6; CDR3nt: TGCAGTACTAGGGGACAGTATGATTCACCCCTCCACTTT; CDR3aa: CSTRGQYDSPLHF
v_gene: TRBV6-1; len: 16; d_gene: NA; abundance: many; j_gene: TRBJ1-3; CDR3nt: TGTGCCAGCAGCGTGACCGCACGTTTTTCTGGAAACACCATATATTTT; CDR3aa: CASSVTARFSGNTIYF
v_gene: TRBV2; len: 14; d_gene: NA; abundance: many; j_gene: TRBJ1-2; CDR3nt: TGTGCCAGCAGAGAATCTGGGGGGGTTTATGGCTACACCTTC; CDR3aa: CASRESGGVYGYTF
v_gene: TRBV11-3; len: 15; d_gene: NA; abundance: few; j_gene: TRBJ2-5; CDR3nt: TGTGCCAGCAGCTTAGATCGTGGGGTCGGGGAGACCCAGTACTTC; CDR3aa: CASSLDRGVGETQYF
v_gene: TRBV7-9; len: 14; d_gene: NA; abundance: NA; j_gene: TRBJ2-7; CDR3nt: TGTGCCAGCAGCTTAGAATCGAAATCCTACGTGAAGTACTTC; CDR3aa: CASSLESKSYVKYF
v_gene: TRBV5-6; len: 15; d_gene: NA; abundance: many; j_gene: TRBJ2-3; CDR3nt: TGTGCCAGCAGCCCTTTGGGGGGTCGGACAGATACGCAGTATTTT; CDR3aa: CASSPLGGRTDTQYF
v_gene: TRBV3-1; len: 10; d_gene: NA; abundance: many; j_gene: TRBJ2-7; CDR3nt: TGTGCCAGCAGCTTTTACGAGCAGTACTTC; CDR3aa: CASSFYEQYF
v_gene: TRBV2; len: 13; d_gene: NA; abundance: many; j_gene: TRBJ2-7; CDR3nt: TGTGCCAGCAGTGTCGGGGAAGGGGACGAGCAGTACTTC; CDR3aa: CASSVGEGDEQYF
v_gene: TRBV5-1; len: 16; d_gene: TRBD2; abundance: many; j_gene: TRBJ2-7; CDR3nt: TGCGCCAGCAGCTTGGGGACTAGCGGGAGGGCAGTTGAGCAGTACTTC; CDR3aa: CASSLGTSGRAVEQYF
v_gene: TRBV11-3; len: 13; d_gene: NA; abundance: NA; j_gene: TRBJ2-5; CDR3nt: TGTGCCAGCAGCTCCCGACTAGAAGAGACCCAGTACTTC; CDR3aa: CASSSRLEETQYF
v_gene: TRBV24-1; len: 13; d_gene: NA; abundance: many; j_gene: TRBJ1-2; CDR3nt: TGTGCCACCAGTGATCCGGGACGGTTTAAGTTATCCTTC; CDR3aa: CATSDPGRFKLSF
v_gene: TRBV6-1; len: 13; d_gene: NA; abundance: few; j_gene: TRBJ1-1; CDR3nt: TGTGCCAGCATTAGGACGGATAACACTGAAGCTTTCTTT; CDR3aa: CASIRTDNTEAFF
v_gene: TRBV2; len: 15; d_gene: NA; abundance: many; j_gene: TRBJ1-5; CDR3nt: TGTGCCAGCAGTATCCAGAAGGGGGAGGGTCAGCCCCAGCATTTT; CDR3aa: CASSIQKGEGQPQHF
v_gene: TRBV12-3/TRBV12-4; len: 14; d_gene: TRBD2; abundance: NA; j_gene: TRBJ2-2; CDR3nt: TGTGCCAGCTATTACGGGGGGAGCACCGGGGAGCTGTTTTTT; CDR3aa: CASYYGGSTGELFF
v_gene: TRBV7-2; len: 13; d_gene: TRBD2; abundance: many; j_gene: TRBJ2-1; CDR3nt: TGTGCCACTATGACTAGCGGGAGCCCCGAGCAGTTCTTC; CDR3aa: CATMTSGSPEQFF
v_gene: TRBV7-9; len: 14; d_gene: TRBD1; abundance: NA; j_gene: TRBJ1-6; CDR3nt: TGTGCCAGCCACCAGACAGGGGCCAATTCACCCCTCCACTTT; CDR3aa: CASHQTGANSPLHF
v_gene: TRBV27; len: 15; d_gene: TRBD1; abundance: many; j_gene: TRBJ2-2; CDR3nt: TGTGCCAGCAGTCCCGACAGGGGGTTAAGCGGGGAGCTGTTTTTT; CDR3aa: CASSPDRGLSGELFF
v_gene: TRBV10-3; len: 15; d_gene: TRBD1; abundance: many; j_gene: TRBJ1-3; CDR3nt: TGTGCCATCAGTAGGGACAGGGGGCTTGGAAACACCATATATTTT; CDR3aa: CAISRDRGLGNTIYF
v_gene: TRBV19; len: 15; d_gene: NA; abundance: NA; j_gene: TRBJ1-6; CDR3nt: TGTGCCAGTAGTACCCCTCCGGGGGCTCATTCACCCCTCCACTTT; CDR3aa: CASSTPPGAHSPLHF
v_gene: TRBV5-1; len: 13; d_gene: NA; abundance: NA; j_gene: TRBJ2-7; CDR3nt: TGTGCCAGCAGCTTGTTTGGGGCGGCAGAGCAGTACTTC; CDR3aa: CASSLFGAAEQYF
v_gene: TRBV24-1; len: 17; d_gene: TRBD1; abundance: many; j_gene: TRBJ2-3; CDR3nt: TGTGCCACCAGTGATCCCGCCGGGACAGGGAGTACAGATACGCAGTATTTT; CDR3aa: CATSDPAGTGSTDTQYF
v_gene: TRBV6-2/TRBV6-3; len: 15; d_gene: NA; abundance: few; j_gene: TRBJ1-5; CDR3nt: TGTGCCAGCAGTTCGTTTTGGGTTAATCAATCACCCCAGCATTTT; CDR3aa: CASSSFWVNQSPQHF